The 6 T cell receptor beta chains given below trace back to one sample, sequenced in a study of T-cell memory formation after mild COVID-19. TCRdb analysed the 5' RACE reads with MiXCR anew, one entry per CDR3 protein. This table holds about 620,000 distinct CDR3 sequences, over 15% found once. Sequencing was carried out using PBMCs or a T cell subset sorted from them (not recorded which). These receptors originate from an adult woman who had mild COVID-19 (a few samples of this study predate the infection). Cell type and time point are not known.

J is TRBJ2-7 and V is TRBV9; TRBD1 aligns across 9 bases. The trim removed 4 bases at V and 5 bases at J, leaving 10 bases unmatched. This CDR3 is built from 15 residues. CDR1 and CDR2 from the germline V gene are SGDLS and YYNGEE. In DNA form, the CDR3 reads TGTGCCAGCAGCATGTCGTCGGGACAGGGCGACGAGCAGTACTTC. This translates into CASSMSSGQGDEQYF.

This clonotype is medium-sized (0.01 to 0.1%). This chain connects TRBV9 to TRBJ2-5; D unresolved. The CDR3 has 16 amino acids. V was shortened by 5 bases and J by 2 bases, with 19 bases between the two germline ends. Germline V lookup: CDR1 SGDLS, CDR2 YYNGEE. The CDR3 nucleotides are TGTGCCAGCAGTAAGAGTGGGCAGGCGACGCAAGAGACCCAGTACTTC. Amino acid sequence: CASSKSGQATQETQYF. Full variable domain (remainder filled in from reference TRBV9 and TRBJ2-5): DSGVTQTPKHLITATGQRVTLRCSPRSGDLSVYWYQQSLDQGLQFLIQYYNGEERAKGNILERFSAQQFPDLHSELNLSSLELGDSALYFCASSKSGQATQETQYFGPGTRLLVL.

This clonotype occurred a few times. The genes are TRBV19 and TRBJ2-7, with D unresolved. Trimming cost V 3 bases and J 4 bases, with 19 bases left between them. The CDR3 has 16 amino acids. Per the germline V gene, CDR1 is LNHDA and CDR2 is SQIVND (reference sequence). In DNA form, the CDR3 reads TGTGCCAGTAGTATCGGTGGTAGCCACTCAATGTACGAGCAGTACTTC. Translated: CASSIGGSHSMYEQYF.

The V gene is TRBV7-6, the J gene TRBJ2-7; D uncertain. Germline loops: CDR1 SGHVS, CDR2 FNYEAQ. Trimming stripped 0 bases from V and 7 bases from J, with 10 bases between. This CDR3 has 13 residues. CDR3 amino acids: CASSLADSREQYF. The DNA of the CDR3 is TGTGCCAGCAGCTTAGCAGACTCGAGGGAGCAGTACTTC.

The rearrangement joins TRBV27 to TRBJ1-1, with D tentatively TRBD1 (6 bases). CDR1 MNHEY and CDR2 SMNVEV come from the germline V gene (reference sequence). CDR3 size: 19 residues. Deletions cut 6 bases from V and 0 bases from J, with 26 bases between. CDR3 sequence (DNA): TGTGCCAGCAGCCACAAATTGGGCAGGGGATTACGCATGAACACTGAAGCTTTCTTT. Its protein product is CASSHKLGRGLRMNTEAFF.

The chain combines TRBV5-4 with TRBJ2-3, with 11 bases fitting TRBD2. V shed 0 bases, J shed 4 bases, and the junction held 1 base outside the gene matches. Germline assignment: CDR1 SGHNT and CDR2 YYREEE (reference sequence). The CDR3 has 15 amino acids. CDR3 DNA sequence: TGTGCCAGCAGCTTGGGGGGACTAGCGGCAGATACGCAGTATTTT. Its translation: CASSLGGLAADTQYF.